This record concerns one T cell receptor (beta chain) sequence. The clone's antigen remains unknown. Base qualities were left out, and no much larger clone turns up one base away. Collaborating institutions collected whole blood in K2EDTA tubes following their own protocols. For TCRbeta analysis, collaborators shipped samples in one of three forms: frozen whole blood, isolated PBMCs, or DNA extracted from either of those sample types. Trimming removed 3 bases from V and 4 bases from J; the gene matches leave 9 bases unexplained. CDR1 and CDR2 (KGHSH, LQKENI) derive from the germline V gene. Measured from the cysteine to the phenylalanine, the CDR3 is 16 residues long. The DNA shown is the 48-base CDR3, in frame from base 1. This entry belongs to a study of blood T cell repertoires in COVID-19 (dated by TCRdb to between 2020 and 2021). As for the study more broadly: Samples from collaborators originated in the United States, Italy and Spain and spanned both the acute and convalescent phases of COVID-19. The dataset comprised deeply sampled blood TCRbeta repertoires from subjects exposed to, actively infected with, or recovered from COVID-19. The prospective study material was composed of cDNA or gDNA derived from T cells, B-cell-depleted T cells, or PBMCs. The repertoires were made available in a free public database intended to serve as a resource for research on the immune response to SARS-CoV-2. Where available, HLA class I and class II types were obtained from metadata supplied by the sample provider rather than from assay-based typing. The sample metadata nearly always contained a de-identified subject ID, COVID-19 status, age in years and sex. Samples were obtained from the ongoing ImmuneRACE study (first 160 participants) and from about 1,300 subjects provided by 6 global collaborators. Here is what the overall study found, with its caveats: The amount of clinical and demographic metadata varied by source and participant and was provided uncurated.

TCRbeta CDR3 regions were amplified from genomic DNA by means of the immunoSEQ Assay, a bias-controlled multiplex PCR. As for the original processing: Within the assay, amplification of reference gene primers was used to estimate how many nucleated cells each sample contained. To quantify the absolute abundance of each unique TCRbeta CDR3 rearrangement, sequence reads were collapsed and filtered. Productive Simpson clonality was computed per sample as the square root of Simpson's diversity index over productive rearrangements. Here the immuneACCESS table is served through TCRdb, limited to in-frame sequences with V and J called. Missing clones are a known gap in these copies; in checked studies unresolved V genes cover under half, and the rest lacks a known reason. V and J calls and clone size are copied from that table; D and trimming were computed from the DNA. The sample table records about 88,000 clones; 90% to 95% of these occur just once. The top ten hold 1.5% to 2% of the sample.

This TCR derives from a man in his fifties or sixties with acute or convalescent COVID-19. The sequenced material came from peripheral blood. This sequence uses TRBV18 and TRBJ1-2, with 9 bases in between that match TRBD1. The CDR3 here reads CASSPGGTGGLYGYTF. Here is the DNA: TGTGCCAGCTCACCGGGCGGTACAGGGGGCCTCTATGGCTACACCTTC.